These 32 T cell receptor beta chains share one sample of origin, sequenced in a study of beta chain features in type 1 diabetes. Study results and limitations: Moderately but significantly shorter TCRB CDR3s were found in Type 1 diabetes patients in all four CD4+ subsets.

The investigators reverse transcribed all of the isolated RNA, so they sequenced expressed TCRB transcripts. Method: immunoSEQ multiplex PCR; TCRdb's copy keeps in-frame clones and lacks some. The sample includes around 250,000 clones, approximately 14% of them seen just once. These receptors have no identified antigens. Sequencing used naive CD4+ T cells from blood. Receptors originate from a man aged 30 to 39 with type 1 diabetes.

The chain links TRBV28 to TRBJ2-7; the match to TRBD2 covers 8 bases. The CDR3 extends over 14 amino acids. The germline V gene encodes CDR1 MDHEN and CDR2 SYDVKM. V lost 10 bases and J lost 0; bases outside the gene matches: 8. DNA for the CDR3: TGTGCCACTTCCGTGAGCGGGAGCTCCTACGAGCAGTACTTC. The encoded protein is CATSVSGSSYEQYF.

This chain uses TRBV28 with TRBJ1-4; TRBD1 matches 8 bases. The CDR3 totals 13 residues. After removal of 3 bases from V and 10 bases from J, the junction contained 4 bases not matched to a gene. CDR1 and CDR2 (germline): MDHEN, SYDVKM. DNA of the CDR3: TGTGCCAGCAGTTTGCCAGGGGGCGGAAAACTGTTTTTT. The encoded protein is CASSLPGGGKLFF.

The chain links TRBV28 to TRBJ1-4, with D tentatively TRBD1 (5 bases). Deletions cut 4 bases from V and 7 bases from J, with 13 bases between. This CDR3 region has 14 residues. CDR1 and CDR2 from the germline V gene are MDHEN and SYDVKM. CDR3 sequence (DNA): TGTGCCAGCAGTTGGAGGGGATCCCCTGAAAAACTGTTTTTT. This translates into CASSWRGSPEKLFF.

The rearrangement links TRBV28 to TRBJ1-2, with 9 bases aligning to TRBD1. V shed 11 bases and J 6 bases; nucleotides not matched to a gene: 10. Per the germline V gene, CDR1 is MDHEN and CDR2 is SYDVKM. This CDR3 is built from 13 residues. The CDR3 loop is CAVPIGTGHGYTF. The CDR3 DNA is TGTGCCGTTCCCATCGGGACAGGGCATGGCTACACCTTC.

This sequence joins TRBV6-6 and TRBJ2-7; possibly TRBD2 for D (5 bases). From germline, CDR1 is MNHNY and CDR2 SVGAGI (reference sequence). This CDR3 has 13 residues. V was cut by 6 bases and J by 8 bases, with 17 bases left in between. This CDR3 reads CASSSTRGIQQYF. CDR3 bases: TGTGCCAGCAGCTCCACTCGGGGAATCCAGCAGTACTTC.

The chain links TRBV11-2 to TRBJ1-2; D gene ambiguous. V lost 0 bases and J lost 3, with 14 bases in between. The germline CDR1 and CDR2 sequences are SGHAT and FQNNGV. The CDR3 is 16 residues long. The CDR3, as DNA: TGTGCCAGCAGCTTAGATCCTGCAGGCGCTGACTATGGCTACACCTTC. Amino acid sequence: CASSLDPAGADYGYTF.

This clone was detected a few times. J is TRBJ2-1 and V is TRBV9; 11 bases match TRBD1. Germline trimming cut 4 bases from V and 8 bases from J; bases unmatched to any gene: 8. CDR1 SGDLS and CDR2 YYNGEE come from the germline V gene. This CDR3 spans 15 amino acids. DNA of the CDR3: TGTGCCAGCAGCTTATGGGGACAGGGGGTCCATGAGCAGTTCTTC. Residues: CASSLWGQGVHEQFF.

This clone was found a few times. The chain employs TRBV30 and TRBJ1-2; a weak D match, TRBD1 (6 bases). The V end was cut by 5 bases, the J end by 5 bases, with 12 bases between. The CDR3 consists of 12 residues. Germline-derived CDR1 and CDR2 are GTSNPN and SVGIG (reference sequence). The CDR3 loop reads CAWEQGTYGYTF. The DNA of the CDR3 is TGTGCCTGGGAACAGGGAACGTATGGCTACACCTTC.

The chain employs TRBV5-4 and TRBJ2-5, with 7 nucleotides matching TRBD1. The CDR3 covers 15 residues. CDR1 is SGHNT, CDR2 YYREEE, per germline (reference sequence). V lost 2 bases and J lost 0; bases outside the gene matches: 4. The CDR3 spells CASSLSGTDQETQYF. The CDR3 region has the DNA TGTGCCAGCAGCTTATCCGGGACAGACCAAGAGACCCAGTACTTC.

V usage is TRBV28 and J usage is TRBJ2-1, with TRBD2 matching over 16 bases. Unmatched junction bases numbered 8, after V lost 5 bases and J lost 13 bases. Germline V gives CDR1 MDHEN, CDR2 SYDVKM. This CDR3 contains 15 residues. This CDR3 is CASSKPGLAGGPQFF. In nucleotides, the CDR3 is TGTGCCAGCAGTAAACCGGGACTAGCGGGAGGGCCCCAGTTCTTC.

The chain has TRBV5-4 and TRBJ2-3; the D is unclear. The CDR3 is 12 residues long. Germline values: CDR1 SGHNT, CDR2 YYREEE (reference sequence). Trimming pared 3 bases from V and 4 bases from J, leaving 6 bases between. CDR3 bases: TGTGCCAGCAGCTCCTTCCCAGATACGCAGTATTTT. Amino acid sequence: CASSSFPDTQYF.

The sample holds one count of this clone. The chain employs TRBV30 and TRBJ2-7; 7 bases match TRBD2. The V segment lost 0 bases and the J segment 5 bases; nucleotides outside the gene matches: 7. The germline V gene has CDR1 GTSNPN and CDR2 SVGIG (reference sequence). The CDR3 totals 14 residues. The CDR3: CAWSVMAGVNEQYF. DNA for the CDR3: TGTGCCTGGAGTGTAATGGCGGGAGTAAACGAGCAGTACTTC.

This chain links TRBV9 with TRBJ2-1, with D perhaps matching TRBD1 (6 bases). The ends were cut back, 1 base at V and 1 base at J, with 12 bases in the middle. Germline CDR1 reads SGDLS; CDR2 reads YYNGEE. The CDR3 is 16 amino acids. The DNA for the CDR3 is TGTGCCAGCAGCGTAACAGGGCGCGGGTCCTACAATGAGCAGTTCTTC. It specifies CASSVTGRGSYNEQFF. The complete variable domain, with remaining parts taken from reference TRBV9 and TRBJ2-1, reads DSGVTQTPKHLITATGQRVTLRCSPRSGDLSVYWYQQSLDQGLQFLIQYYNGEERAKGNILERFSAQQFPDLHSELNLSSLELGDSALYFCASSVTGRGSYNEQFFGPGTRLTVL.

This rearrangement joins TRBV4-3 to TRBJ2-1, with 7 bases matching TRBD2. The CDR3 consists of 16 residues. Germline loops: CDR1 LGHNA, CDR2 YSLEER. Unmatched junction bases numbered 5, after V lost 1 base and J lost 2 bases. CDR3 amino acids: CASSQAGLPPYNEQFF. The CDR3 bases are TGCGCCAGCAGCCAAGCGGGACTACCACCCTACAATGAGCAGTTCTTC.

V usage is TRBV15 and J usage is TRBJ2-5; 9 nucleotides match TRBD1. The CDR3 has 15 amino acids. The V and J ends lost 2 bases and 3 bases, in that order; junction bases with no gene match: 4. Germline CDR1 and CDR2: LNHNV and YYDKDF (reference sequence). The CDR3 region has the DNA TGTGCCACCAGCAGACCTTGGGACAGGGAAGAGACCCAGTACTTC. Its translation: CATSRPWDREETQYF.

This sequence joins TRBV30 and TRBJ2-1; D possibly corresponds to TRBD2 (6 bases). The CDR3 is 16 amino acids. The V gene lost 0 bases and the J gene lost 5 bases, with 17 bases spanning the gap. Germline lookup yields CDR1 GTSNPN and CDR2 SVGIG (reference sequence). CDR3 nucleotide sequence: TGTGCCTGGAGTGTTTTAGGCGGGACCCGCCACAATGAGCAGTTCTTC. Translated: CAWSVLGGTRHNEQFF.

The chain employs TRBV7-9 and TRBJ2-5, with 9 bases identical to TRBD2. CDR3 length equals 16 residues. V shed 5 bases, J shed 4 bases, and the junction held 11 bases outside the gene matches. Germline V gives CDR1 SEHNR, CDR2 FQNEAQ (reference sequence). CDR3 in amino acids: CASSTLGTSFGETQYF. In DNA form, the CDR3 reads TGTGCCAGCAGCACCCTTGGGACTAGCTTTGGAGAGACCCAGTACTTC.

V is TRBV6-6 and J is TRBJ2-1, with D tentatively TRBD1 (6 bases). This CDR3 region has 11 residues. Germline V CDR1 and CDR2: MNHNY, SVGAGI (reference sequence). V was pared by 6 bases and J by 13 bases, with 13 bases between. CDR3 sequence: CASSAGAVQFF. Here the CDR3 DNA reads TGTGCCAGCAGCGCAGGGGCTGTACAGTTCTTC.

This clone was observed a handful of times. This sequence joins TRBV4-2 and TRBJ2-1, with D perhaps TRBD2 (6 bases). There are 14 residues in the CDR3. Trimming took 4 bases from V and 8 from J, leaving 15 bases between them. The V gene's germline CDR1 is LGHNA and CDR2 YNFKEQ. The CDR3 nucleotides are TGTGCCAGCAGCCCTCGCGGGGTCTCCGATGAGCAGTTCTTC. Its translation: CASSPRGVSDEQFF.

The CDR3 loop is CATGGAIQETQYF. The CDR3, as DNA: TGTGCCACCGGCGGTGCTATCCAAGAGACCCAGTACTTC. This chain joins TRBV7-8 and TRBJ2-5; D ambiguous. Germline loops: CDR1 SGHVS, CDR2 FQNEAQ. Trimming left V 10 bases short and J 1 base short, with 13 bases between. The CDR3 is 13 residues long.

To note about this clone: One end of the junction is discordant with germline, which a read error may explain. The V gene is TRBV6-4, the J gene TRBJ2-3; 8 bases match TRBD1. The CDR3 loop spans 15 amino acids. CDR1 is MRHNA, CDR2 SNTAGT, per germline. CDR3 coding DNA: TGTGCCAGCAGTGACGGCGGACAGGGCACGGATACGCAGTATTTT. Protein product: CASSDGGQGTDTQYF.

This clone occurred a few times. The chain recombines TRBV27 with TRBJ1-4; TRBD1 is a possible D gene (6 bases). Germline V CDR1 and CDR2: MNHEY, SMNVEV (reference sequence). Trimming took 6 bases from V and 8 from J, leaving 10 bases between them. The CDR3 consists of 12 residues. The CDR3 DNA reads TGTGCCAGCAGACAGGGAGGGGAAAAACTGTTTTTT. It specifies CASRQGGEKLFF. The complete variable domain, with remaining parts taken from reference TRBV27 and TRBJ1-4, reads EAQVTQNPRYLITVTGKKLTVTCSQNMNHEYMSWYRQDPGLGLRQIYYSMNVEVTDKGDVPEGYKVSRKEKRNFPLILESPSPNQTSLYFCASRQGGEKLFFGSGTQLSVL.

CDR3 in amino acids: CASSQGRGWAETQYF. As DNA, the CDR3 is TGCGCCAGCAGCCAGGGGCGGGGCTGGGCAGAGACCCAGTACTTC. This chain joins TRBV4-3 and TRBJ2-5, with a weak D call TRBD2 (6 bases). With 3 bases removed from V and 4 bases from J, the gap between germline ends came to 15 bases. CDR1 and CDR2 (germline): LGHNA, YSLEER. The CDR3 covers 15 residues.

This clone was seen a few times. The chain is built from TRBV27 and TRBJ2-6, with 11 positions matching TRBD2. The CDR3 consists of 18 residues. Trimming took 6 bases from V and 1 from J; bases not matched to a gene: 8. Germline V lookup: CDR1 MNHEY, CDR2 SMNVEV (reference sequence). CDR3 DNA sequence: TGTGCCAGCAGGCCCACTAGCGGGAGCCCATCTGGGGCCAACGTCCTGACTTTC. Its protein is CASRPTSGSPSGANVLTF.

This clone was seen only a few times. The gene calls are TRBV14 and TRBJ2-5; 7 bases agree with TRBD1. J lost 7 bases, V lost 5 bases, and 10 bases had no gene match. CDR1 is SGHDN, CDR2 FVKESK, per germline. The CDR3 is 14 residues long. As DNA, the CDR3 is TGTGCCAGCAGCTCCCCGACAGGGCCAGGGACCCAGTACTTC. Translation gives CASSSPTGPGTQYF.

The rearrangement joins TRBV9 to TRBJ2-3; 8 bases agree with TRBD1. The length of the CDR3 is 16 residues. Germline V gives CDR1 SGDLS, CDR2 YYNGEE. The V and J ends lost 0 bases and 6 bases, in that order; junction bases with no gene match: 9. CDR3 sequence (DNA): TGTGCCAGCAGCGTAGGCCGGGACAGGAGTACCGATACGCAGTATTTT. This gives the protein CASSVGRDRSTDTQYF.

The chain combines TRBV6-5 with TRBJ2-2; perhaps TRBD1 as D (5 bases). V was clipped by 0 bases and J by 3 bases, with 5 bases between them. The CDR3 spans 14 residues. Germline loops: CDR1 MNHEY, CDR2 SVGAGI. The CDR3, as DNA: TGTGCCAGCAGTTACTCCAGGGACACCGGGGAGCTGTTTTTT. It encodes CASSYSRDTGELFF.

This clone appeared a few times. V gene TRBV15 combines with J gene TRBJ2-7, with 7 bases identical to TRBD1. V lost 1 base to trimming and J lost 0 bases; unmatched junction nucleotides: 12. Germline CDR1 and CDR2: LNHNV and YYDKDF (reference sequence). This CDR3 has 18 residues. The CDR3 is CATSRVPTGQNSSYEQYF. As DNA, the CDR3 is TGTGCCACCAGCAGAGTACCGACAGGGCAGAACAGCTCCTACGAGCAGTACTTC.

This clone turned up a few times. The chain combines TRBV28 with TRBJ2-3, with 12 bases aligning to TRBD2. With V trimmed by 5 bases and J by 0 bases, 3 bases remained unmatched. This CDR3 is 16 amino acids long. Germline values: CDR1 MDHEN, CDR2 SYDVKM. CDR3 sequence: CASSPGTSGSTDTQYF. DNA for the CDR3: TGTGCCAGCAGTCCCGGGACTAGCGGGAGCACAGATACGCAGTATTTT.

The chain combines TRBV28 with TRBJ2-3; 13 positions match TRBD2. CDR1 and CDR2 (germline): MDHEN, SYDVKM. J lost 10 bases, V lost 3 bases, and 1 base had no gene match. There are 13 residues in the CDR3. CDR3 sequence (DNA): TGTGCCAGCAGTTTTGGGACTAGCGGGGCGCAGTATTTT. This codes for CASSFGTSGAQYF.

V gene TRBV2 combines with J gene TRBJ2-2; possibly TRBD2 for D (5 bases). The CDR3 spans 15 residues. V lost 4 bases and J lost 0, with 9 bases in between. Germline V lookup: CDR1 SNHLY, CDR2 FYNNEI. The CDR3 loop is CASSVRGTNTGELFF. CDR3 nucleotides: TGTGCCAGCAGTGTTAGAGGGACGAACACCGGGGAGCTGTTTTTT.

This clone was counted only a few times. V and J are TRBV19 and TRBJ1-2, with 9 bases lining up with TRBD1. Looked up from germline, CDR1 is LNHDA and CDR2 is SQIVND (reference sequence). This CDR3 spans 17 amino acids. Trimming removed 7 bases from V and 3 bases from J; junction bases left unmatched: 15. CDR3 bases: TGTGCCAGTACTATCGTTGGACAGGGGAACGGTGACTATGGCTACACCTTC. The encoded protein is CASTIVGQGNGDYGYTF. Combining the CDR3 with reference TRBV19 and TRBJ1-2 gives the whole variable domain DGGITQSPKYLFRKEGQNVTLSCEQNLNHDAMYWYRQDPGQGLRLIYYSQIVNDFQKGDIAEGYSVSREKKESFPLTVTSAQKNPTAFYLCASTIVGQGNGDYGYTFGSGTRLTVV.